This TCR beta chain was captured by sequencing in a study of blood T cell repertoires in COVID-19. V was trimmed by 4 bases and J by 9 bases, leaving 19 bases between them. The CDR3 covers 16 residues. CDR1 SGHAT and CDR2 FQNNGV come from the germline V gene. Here immunoSEQ multiplex PCR was the method, and the copy in TCRdb shows in-frame clones only, minus some. The data contain 120,000 or so clones, approximately 67% of them singletons. V and J are TRBV11-2 and TRBJ1-6, with D possibly TRBD1 on 5 matching bases. The receptor was isolated from a woman aged 60-75 years with acute or convalescent COVID-19. The sequenced material came from peripheral blood. The CDR3 sequence: CASSSDSLGLGSPLHF. The CDR3 DNA sequence: TGTGCCAGCAGCTCCGACAGTTTAGGATTGGGTTCACCCCTCCACTTT.